This T cell receptor (beta chain) was sequenced for a study of blood T cells in healthy people across ages. There are many counts of this clonotype. With a J-beta primer mix and a sample-barcoded 5' primer, a second PCR ran 7 to 11 cycles. At least 2.5 million CDR3-containing paired-end reads were obtained per sample. From the 5' RACE reads, TCRdb called clonotypes with MiXCR, one entry per CDR3 protein. The sample yields some 640,000 distinct CDR3 sequences, about 30% seen once. Germline loops: CDR1 ENHRY, CDR2 SYGVKD. V was shortened by 3 bases and J by 1 base, with 9 bases between the two germline ends. The CDR3 contains 14 residues.

Sequencing used blood. The genes are TRBV10-3 and TRBJ1-1, with D hard to call. The TCR was taken from a woman aged 80 or older in good health. The CDR3: CAISERQENTEAFF. The CDR3 bases are TGTGCCATCAGTGAACGACAAGAGAACACTGAAGCTTTCTTT.